A selection of T cell receptor beta chains follows, all from one sample in a study of cytomegalovirus exposure and HLA in healthy donors. TCRdb's copy holds only in-frame clones and misses some; the assay was immunoSEQ multiplex PCR. The sample records over 130,000 clones, 65% to 80% being singletons. The specimen sequenced was PBMCs. The source is a woman aged 25 to 39 in good health and CMV-seronegative. Both conserved end residues are part of each CDR3. D genes are given only for firm matches. A row's size may be missing; if present it is once, few, many or a size class.

J gene	clone size	D gene	V gene	CDR3 protein	CDR3 DNA
TRBJ2-7	.	.	TRBV5-1	CASSFDGSYEQYF	TGCGCCAGCAGCTTTGACGGGTCCTACGAGCAGTACTTC
TRBJ2-1	.	TRBD2	TRBV5-6	CASSLGGRSSGRYNEQFF	TGTGCCAGCAGCTTGGGGGGCCGATCTAGCGGGAGGTACAATGAGCAGTTCTTC
TRBJ2-6	.	.	TRBV6-5	CASRHYSSGANVLTF	TGTGCCAGCAGGCATTACAGCTCTGGGGCCAACGTCCTGACTTTC
TRBJ1-3	.	.	TRBV6-5	CASSEQVVGNTIYF	TGTGCCAGCAGTGAACAGGTAGTCGGAAACACCATATATTTT
TRBJ2-5	.	TRBD2	TRBV5-1	CASSLAGRGGWTQYF	TGCGCCAGCAGCTTGGCCGGTCGGGGGGGCTGGACCCAGTACTTC
TRBJ2-5	.	.	TRBV7-2	CASSANSGQETQYF	TGTGCCAGCAGTGCAAACAGCGGCCAAGAGACCCAGTACTTC
TRBJ2-4	.	.	TRBV13	CASSRRDAKNIQYF	TGTGCCAGCAGCAGGCGGGACGCCAAAAACATTCAGTACTTC
TRBJ2-1	.	TRBD2	TRBV7-8	CASSPARYGGVNEQFF	TGTGCCAGCAGCCCCGCTCGGTACGGGGGGGTAAATGAGCAGTTCTTC
TRBJ2-5	.	TRBD2	TRBV5-1	CASSLAGTSGETQYF	TGCGCCAGCAGCTTGGCCGGGACTAGCGGGGAGACCCAGTACTTC
TRBJ1-2	few	.	TRBV19	CASSTHSLQGYDGYTF	TGTGCCAGTAGTACGCACTCCTTACAGGGATACGATGGCTACACCTTC
TRBJ2-7	.	.	TRBV6-1	CASSALRGTYEQYF	TGTGCCAGCAGTGCTCTCAGGGGAACCTACGAGCAGTACTTC
TRBJ2-3	.	.	TRBV5-1	CASSLSVGGSTDTQYF	TGCGCCAGCAGCTTGTCTGTGGGAGGTAGCACAGATACGCAGTATTTT
TRBJ2-3	.	TRBD2	TRBV28	CASSLGTSGGPDTQYF	TGTGCCAGCAGCCTCGGGACTAGCGGGGGGCCAGATACGCAGTATTTT
TRBJ2-2	.	TRBD1	TRBV7-2	CASSPPRGGQGNTGELFF	TGTGCCAGCAGCCCTCCAAGGGGGGGACAGGGAAACACCGGGGAGCTGTTTTTT
TRBJ2-3	.	.	TRBV20-1	CSATGADTQYF	TGCAGTGCTACTGGGGCGGATACGCAGTATTTT
TRBJ2-2	few	TRBD1	TRBV27	CASTWDRGRSGELFF	TGTGCCAGCACCTGGGACAGGGGCCGGTCCGGGGAGCTGTTTTTT
TRBJ1-2	few	.	TRBV5-6	CASSLVRTDYGYTF	TGTGCCAGCAGCTTGGTCCGGACAGACTATGGCTACACCTTC
TRBJ2-7	.	.	TRBV11-1	CASSLRIQGLERRYEQYF	TGTGCCAGCAGCTTAAGGATCCAGGGATTAGAAAGGCGGTACGAGCAGTACTTC
TRBJ2-5	.	TRBD2	TRBV29-1	CSLSGGAGETQYF	TGCAGCCTTAGCGGGGGGGCCGGGGAGACCCAGTACTTC
TRBJ2-5	.	TRBD2	TRBV5-1	CASSRPSGTSLQETQYF	TGCGCCAGCAGCAGGCCGTCCGGGACTAGCCTACAAGAGACCCAGTACTTC
TRBJ2-5	.	.	TRBV28	CASTRTGASETQYF	TGTGCCAGCACCAGGACTGGTGCGTCCGAGACCCAGTACTTC
TRBJ1-5	.	TRBD1	TRBV19	CASSISGRTGGGNQPQHF	TGTGCCAGTAGTATAAGCGGGAGGACAGGGGGTGGCAATCAGCCCCAGCATTTT
TRBJ1-3	.	.	TRBV28	CAIHKSDMRSGNTIYF	TGTGCCATACATAAGTCAGACATGCGCTCTGGAAACACCATATATTTT
TRBJ1-5	once	TRBD1	TRBV18	CASSRDRASQPQHF	TGTGCCAGCTCACGGGACAGGGCGTCCCAGCCCCAGCATTTT
TRBJ2-1	once	.	TRBV6-5	CASSYSRTYNEQFF	TGTGCCAGCAGTTACTCAAGGACTTACAATGAGCAGTTCTTC
TRBJ2-5	.	.	TRBV5-6	CASSLISETQYF	TGTGCCAGCAGCTTGATTTCGGAGACCCAGTACTTC
TRBJ2-3	once	TRBD2	TRBV10-2	CASSAPGVAGGPDTQYF	TGCGCCAGCAGTGCCCCAGGGGTAGCGGGAGGCCCAGATACGCAGTATTTT
TRBJ2-2	.	.	TRBV7-2	CASRTGQGTGELFF	TGTGCCAGCAGAACAGGGCAGGGGACCGGGGAGCTGTTTTTT
TRBJ2-1	once	TRBD1	TRBV19	CASRETGNSYNEQFF	TGTGCCAGTAGGGAGACAGGGAACTCCTACAATGAGCAGTTCTTC
TRBJ2-1	.	.	TRBV11-3	CASSFSANNEQFF	TGTGCCAGCAGCTTTAGCGCCAACAATGAGCAGTTCTTC
TRBJ2-6	few	.	TRBV6-6	CASSPFGSGANVLTF	TGTGCCAGCAGTCCCTTCGGCTCTGGGGCCAACGTCCTGACTTTC
TRBJ1-2	.	.	TRBV6-5	CASSETDYGYTF	TGTGCCAGCAGTGAGACTGATTATGGCTACACCTTC
TRBJ1-1	.	.	TRBV4-1	CASSPILTAGRTEAFF	TGCGCCAGCAGCCCAATACTTACAGCGGGGCGGACTGAAGCTTTCTTT
TRBJ1-2	.	.	TRBV7-8	CASSSQGNYGYTF	TGTGCCAGCAGCTCGCAGGGGAACTATGGCTACACCTTC
TRBJ1-5	few	.	TRBV4-1	CASSQDATANNQPQHF	TGCGCCAGCAGCCAAGACGCGACAGCAAACAATCAGCCCCAGCATTTT